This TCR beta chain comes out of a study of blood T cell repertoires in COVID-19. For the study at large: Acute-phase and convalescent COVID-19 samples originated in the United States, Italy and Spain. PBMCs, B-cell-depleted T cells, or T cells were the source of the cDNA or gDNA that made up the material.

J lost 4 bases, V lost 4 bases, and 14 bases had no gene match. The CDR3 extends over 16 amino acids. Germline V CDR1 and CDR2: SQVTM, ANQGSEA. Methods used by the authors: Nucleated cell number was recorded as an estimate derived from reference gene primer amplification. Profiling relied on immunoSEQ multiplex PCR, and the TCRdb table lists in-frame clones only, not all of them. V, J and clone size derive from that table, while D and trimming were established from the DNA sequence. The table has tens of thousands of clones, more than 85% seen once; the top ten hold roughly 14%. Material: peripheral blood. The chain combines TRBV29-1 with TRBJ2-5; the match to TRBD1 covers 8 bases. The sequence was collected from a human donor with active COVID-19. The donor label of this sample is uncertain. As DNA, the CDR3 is TGCAGCGTTGTCAGGGGGCGCGGTGGTTGGGGAGAGACCCAGTACTTC. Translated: CSVVRGRGGWGETQYF.